The 24 T cell receptor beta chains below come from one sample, sequenced in a study of T-cell reconstitution after alpha-beta-depleted transplantation in children. Unique molecular identifiers were built into the TCRbeta library. TCRdb called the PCR reads again in MiXCR, with one record for every CDR3 protein. The sample includes 200,000 to 250,000 distinct CDR3 sequences, roughly 7.1% seen only once; the top ten take about 6%. Sequenced here: PBMCs, sampled before TCRalphabeta/CD19-depleted stem cell transplant. All receptors come from a boy younger than 10 with acute lymphoblastic leukemia, due to receive a stem cell transplant.

Ten or more counts support this clonotype. The DNA of the CDR3 is TGCAGCGTTGAGGCGGACAGCGATAACTATGGCTACACCTTC. This encodes CSVEADSDNYGYTF. The chain combines TRBV29-1 with TRBJ1-2, with D perhaps TRBD1 (6 bases). The CDR3 spans 14 residues. V lost 3 bases and J 1 base, leaving 12 bases between the germline ends. The germline V gene encodes CDR1 SQVTM and CDR2 ANQGSEA.

This clonotype has a count of ten or more. J is TRBJ2-2 and V is TRBV10-3; 9 bases align to TRBD1. The CDR3 is made up of 15 amino acids. In germline, CDR1 is ENHRY, CDR2 SYGVKD. V gave up 6 bases and J gave up 0 bases; unmatched junction bases: 2. CDR3 loop: CAIRGDRANTGELFF. In DNA, the CDR3 is TGTGCCATCAGGGGGGACAGGGCGAACACCGGGGAGCTGTTTTTT.

In its sample, this clonotype was seen many times. CDR3 in DNA: TGCAGCGTTGAAGGAGTCACGAGGGGAGATACGCAGTATTTT. It is translated as CSVEGVTRGDTQYF. The V call is TRBV29-1, the J call TRBJ2-3; possibly TRBD1 or TRBD2 for D (5 bases each). The CDR3 extends over 14 amino acids. V was shortened by 1 base and J by 5 bases, with 13 bases between the two germline ends. Per the germline V gene, CDR1 is SQVTM and CDR2 is ANQGSEA.

This clonotype has a count of ten or more. V and J are TRBV4-3 and TRBJ2-3; D gene uncertain. CDR1 is LGHNA, CDR2 YSLEER, per germline. V was trimmed by 3 bases and J by 10 bases, leaving 14 bases between them. The CDR3 covers 13 residues. CDR3 amino acids: CASSHDRSVAQYF. The DNA for the CDR3 is TGCGCCAGCAGCCACGATAGATCAGTGGCGCAGTATTTT.

In its sample, this clonotype was seen many times. This chain links TRBV10-3 with TRBJ2-7; 9 bases line up with TRBD1. This CDR3 is built from 14 residues. Germline CDR1 ENHRY, CDR2 SYGVKD. V shed 7 bases and J 2 bases; nucleotides not matched to a gene: 6. CDR3 region: CAITRGTGTYEQYF. In nucleotides, the CDR3 is TGTGCCATCACTAGAGGGACAGGGACCTACGAGCAGTACTTC.

There are many counts of this clonotype. The rearrangement joins TRBV20-1 to TRBJ2-1; the D is unclear. Germline V gives CDR1 DFQATT, CDR2 SNEGSKA (reference sequence). Trimming pared 4 bases from V and 6 bases from J, leaving 19 bases between. The CDR3 has 15 amino acids. The CDR3 loop reads CSAILGAGRLNEQFF. The CDR3, as DNA: TGCAGTGCTATCCTCGGAGCCGGCAGGCTCAATGAGCAGTTCTTC.

The rearrangement uses TRBV12-3 or TRBV12-4 and TRBJ1-6; D ambiguous. CDR3 size: 15 residues. Deletions cut 4 bases from V and 9 bases from J, with 16 bases between. The CDR3 sequence: CASSSEGRVGSPLHF. CDR3 DNA sequence: TGTGCCAGCAGTTCGGAAGGGAGGGTAGGTTCACCCCTCCACTTT.

This clonotype occurred many times. It may be a read error: a sequence one base away is much more abundant. This chain connects TRBV28 to TRBJ1-5; tentative D call: TRBD1 (5 bases). Germline CDR1 is MDHEN and CDR2 is SYDVKM. Trimming shortened V by 5 bases and J by 10 bases, and 18 bases separated the two germline ends. There are 14 residues in the CDR3. CDR3 in amino acids: CASSPRDGARPQHF. CDR3 nucleotide sequence: TGTGCCAGCAGTCCTCGGGACGGTGCTCGACCCCAGCATTTT. The whole variable domain, filled in from reference TRBV28 and TRBJ1-5, reads DVKVTQSSRYLVKRTGEKVFLECVQDMDHENMFWYRQDPGLGLRLIYFSYDVKMKEKGDIPEGYSVSREKKERFSLILESASTNQTSMYLCASSPRDGARPQHFGDGTRLSIL.

The chain has TRBV6-2 or TRBV6-3 and TRBJ2-1; a weak D match, TRBD2 (7 bases). Germline loops: CDR1 MNHEY, CDR2 SVGEGT. The V end lost 3 bases, the J end lost 8 bases, and 17 bases lay between the germline ends. This CDR3 has 15 amino acids. The CDR3 DNA sequence: TGTGCCAGCAGTTATGGAGGGGGGGCCTTAGATGAGCAGTTCTTC. Translating gives CASSYGGGALDEQFF.

This clonotype was detected only a few times. This chain joins TRBV20-1 and TRBJ2-4; TRBD2 matches at 7 bases. The CDR3 covers 21 residues. The J segment lost 0 bases and the V segment lost 1 base, leaving 21 bases of the junction unmatched. CDR1 is DFQATT, CDR2 SNEGSKA, per germline (reference sequence). This CDR3 reads CSARVPTTALAAELAKNIQYF. For the CDR3, the DNA is TGCAGTGCTAGAGTCCCCACGACGGCCCTAGCGGCCGAACTAGCCAAAAACATTCAGTACTTC.

This clonotype was picked up many times. The rearrangement links TRBV12-3 or TRBV12-4 to TRBJ1-3, with TRBD1 identical over 9 bases. The CDR3 runs 17 residues. Trimming cost V 4 bases and J 2 bases; bases outside gene matches: 9. The CDR3 is CASSSLTTGGPGNTIYF. The CDR3 DNA reads TGTGCCAGCAGTTCCCTCACAACAGGGGGCCCTGGAAACACCATATATTTT.

Only a few counts were recorded for this clonotype. The V and J genes are TRBV18 and TRBJ2-2; D remains unclear. V was pared by 3 bases and J by 6 bases, with 5 bases between. Per the germline V gene, CDR1 is KGHSH and CDR2 is LQKENI. The CDR3 covers 12 residues. The CDR3 reads CASSPTPGELFF. The CDR3 DNA follows: TGTGCCAGCTCACCGACCCCCGGGGAGCTGTTTTTT.

Many counts were recorded for this clonotype. The chain couples TRBV29-1 to TRBJ1-2, with unresolved D. This CDR3 region has 11 residues. Trimming pared 7 bases from V and 2 bases from J, leaving 8 bases between. Germline lookup yields CDR1 SQVTM and CDR2 ANQGSEA. Here the CDR3 reads CSDSLNYGYTF. CDR3 DNA sequence: TGCAGCGACAGCTTAAACTATGGCTACACCTTC. Full variable domain (rest looked up from reference TRBV29-1 and TRBJ1-2): SAVISQKPSRDICQRGTSLTIQCQVDSQVTMMFWYRQQPGQSLTLIATANQGSEATYESGFVIDKFPISRPNLTFSTLTVSNMSPEDSSIYLCSDSLNYGYTFGSGTRLTVV.

The table lists this clonotype with a few counts. This chain connects TRBV3-1 to TRBJ1-5, with D unresolved. Trimming took 0 bases from V and 0 from J, leaving 12 bases between them. The CDR3 covers 17 residues. Germline CDR1 reads LGHDT; CDR2 reads YNNKEL (reference sequence). The CDR3: CASSQDLTANSNQPQHF. DNA of the CDR3: TGTGCCAGCAGCCAAGATTTAACAGCAAATAGCAATCAGCCCCAGCATTTT. Filled out from reference TRBV3-1 and TRBJ1-5, the complete variable domain reads DTAVSQTPKYLVTQMGNDKSIKCEQNLGHDTMYWYKQDSKKFLKIMFSYNNKELIINETVPNRFSPKSPDKAHLNLHINSLELGDSAVYFCASSQDLTANSNQPQHFGDGTRLSIL.

This clonotype has a count of ten or more. CDR3 loop: CSVPLSDPQHF. The CDR3, as DNA: TGCAGCGTTCCCCTCTCGGATCCCCAGCATTTT. The chain joins TRBV29-1 to TRBJ1-5; D not certain. The CDR3 covers 11 residues. Per germline, CDR1 SQVTM and CDR2 ANQGSEA. V was pared by 5 bases and J by 10 bases, with 12 bases between.

This clonotype occurred many times. The J gene is TRBJ2-5, the V gene TRBV5-1, with 8 positions matching TRBD2. This CDR3 spans 13 amino acids. Germline CDR1 SGHRS, CDR2 YFSETQ. With V trimmed by 4 bases and J by 4 bases, 3 bases remained unmatched. The CDR3 DNA reads as TGCGCCAGCAGCCCTACTAGCGGAGAGACCCAGTACTTC. Residues: CASSPTSGETQYF.

This clonotype has at least ten counts. An end of the junction does not agree with germline; a read error may underlie this. The chain employs TRBV11-2 and TRBJ2-7, with D hard to call. The CDR3 totals 15 residues. The germline V gene encodes CDR1 SGHAT and CDR2 FQNNGV. CDR3 in DNA: TGTGCCAGCAGCCTAGAGGCAGCAGCGTCCTACGAGCAGTACTTC. This translates into CASSLEAAASYEQYF.

This clonotype was seen only a few times. The CDR3: CASSLPGIRERQRYFEAFF. The CDR3 bases are TGTGCCAGCAGCTTACCGGGAATCAGGGAACGACAAAGATATTTTGAAGCTTTCTTT. The chain carries TRBV7-9 and TRBJ1-1; tentative D call: TRBD1 (5 bases). CDR1 and CDR2 from the germline V gene are SEHNR and FQNEAQ (reference sequence). V dropped 2 bases and J dropped 7 bases, with 29 bases sitting between them. This CDR3 is built from 19 residues. Full variable domain (missing parts from reference TRBV7-9 and TRBJ1-1): DTGVSQNPRHKITKRGQNVTFRCDPISEHNRLYWYRQTLGQGPEFLTYFQNEAQLEKSRLLSDRFSAERPKGSFSTLEIQRTEQGDSAMYLCASSLPGIRERQRYFEAFFGQGTRLTVV.

The chain is built from TRBV4-2 and TRBJ2-1; 14 positions agree with TRBD2. Germline loops: CDR1 LGHNA, CDR2 YNFKEQ. The junction had 9 bases not matched to a gene; V was cut back by 8 bases and J by 0 bases. The CDR3 contains 18 residues. The CDR3 sequence: CASGPGLAGVRSYNEQFF. DNA for the CDR3: TGTGCCAGCGGGCCGGGACTAGCGGGAGTCCGCTCCTACAATGAGCAGTTCTTC.

The sample holds many counts of this clonotype. The CDR3 is CASSLEGMGETQYF. In DNA form, the CDR3 reads TGCGCCAGCAGCTTGGAGGGGATGGGGGAGACCCAGTACTTC. The rearrangement links TRBV5-1 to TRBJ2-5; perhaps TRBD1 as D (5 bases). The CDR3 loop spans 14 amino acids. The V and J ends lost 0 bases and 5 bases respectively, with 11 bases between them. CDR1 is SGHRS and CDR2 is YFSETQ in the germline V gene. Complete variable domain (other parts from reference TRBV5-1 and TRBJ2-5): KAGVTQTPRYLIKTRGQQVTLSCSPISGHRSVSWYQQTPGQGLQFLFEYFSETQRNKGNFPGRFSGRQFSNSRSEMNVSTLELGDSALYLCASSLEGMGETQYFGPGTRLLVL.

This clonotype was seen a few times. The J gene is TRBJ2-3, the V gene TRBV6-1; D might be TRBD2 (5 bases). This CDR3 contains 15 residues. CDR1 is MNHNS, CDR2 SASEGT, per germline. The V and J ends lost 6 bases and 0 bases respectively, with 13 bases between them. The CDR3 sequence is CASSGAVISTDTQYF. DNA of the CDR3: TGTGCCAGCAGCGGAGCGGTTATTAGCACAGATACGCAGTATTTT.

The sample holds many counts of this clonotype. In DNA, the CDR3 is TGTGCCAGCAGTCCGGGACAGGGGATAGGTGAAAAACTGTTTTTT. Its protein product is CASSPGQGIGEKLFF. This chain joins TRBV12-3 or TRBV12-4 and TRBJ1-4, with 10 bases matching TRBD1. The CDR3 loop spans 15 amino acids. V lost 5 bases and J lost 7; bases outside the gene matches: 7.

Many counts were recorded for this clonotype. This chain uses TRBV11-3 with TRBJ2-1, with 11 bases fitting TRBD1. The CDR3 runs 20 residues. Looked up from germline, CDR1 is SGHNT and CDR2 is YENEEA. Losses at the gene ends were 3 bases for V and 8 bases for J; bases not matched to a gene: 21. The CDR3 loop is CASSFPAGTGGTGGWDEQFF. CDR3 nucleotides: TGTGCCAGCAGCTTCCCCGCCGGGACAGGGGGAACGGGAGGCTGGGATGAGCAGTTCTTC.

The rearrangement joins TRBV6-1 to TRBJ2-1, with D perhaps assigned TRBD1 or TRBD2 (6 bases each). The CDR3 totals 15 residues. The V gene's germline CDR1 is MNHNS and CDR2 SASEGT. V was cut by 8 bases and J by 0 bases, with 14 bases left in between. CDR3 DNA sequence: TGTGCCAGCGCAAACGGGGGCCCCTCCTACAATGAGCAGTTCTTC. Protein: CASANGGPSYNEQFF.